These 29 T cell receptor beta chains were all obtained from the same sample, sequenced in a study of preoperative IRX-2 immunotherapy in early breast cancer. As for treatment: preoperative locoregional IRX-2 cytokine immunotherapy. Here immunoSEQ multiplex PCR was the method, and the copy in TCRdb shows in-frame clones only, minus some. The repertoire consists of roughly 29,000 clones, with 90% occurring once and the leading ten covering just over 9.5%. The specimen was taken from a patient treated with IRX-2 immunotherapy. Receptors were obtained from a human donor with breast cancer.

The chain uses TRBV7-2 and TRBJ2-2; 8 bases map to TRBD2. The V gene's germline CDR1 is SGHTA and CDR2 FQGNSA. V lost 1 base, J lost 6 bases, and 4 bases stayed unmatched. This CDR3 region has 15 residues. This CDR3 reads CASSLGAGAAGELFF. CDR3 coding DNA: TGTGCCAGCAGCTTAGGAGCGGGGGCAGCCGGGGAGCTGTTTTTT. The variable domain in full, with the rest retrieved from reference TRBV7-2 and TRBJ2-2, is GAGVSQSPSNKVTEKGKDVELRCDPISGHTALYWYRQSLGQGLEFLIYFQGNSAPDKSGLPSDRFSAERTGGSVSTLTIQRTQQEDSAVYLCASSLGAGAAGELFFGEGSRLTVL.

V gene TRBV19 combines with J gene TRBJ2-7, with D possibly TRBD1 on 5 matching bases. The CDR3 contains 13 residues. The V gene's germline CDR1 is LNHDA and CDR2 SQIVND (reference sequence). Trimming removed 5 bases at V and 4 bases at J, with 12 bases between. DNA for the CDR3: TGTGCCAGTAGTGGGCCAGGGTTTTACGAGCAGTACTTC. Encoded protein: CASSGPGFYEQYF.

CDR3 bases: TGTGCCAGCAGCCCGACTCCTCCGGGACGGCGCCAAGAGACCCAGTACTTC. Its translation: CASSPTPPGRRQETQYF. The J gene is TRBJ2-5, the V gene TRBV28; D possibly uses TRBD1 or TRBD2 (5 bases each). The CDR3 has 17 amino acids. Germline V gene sequence: CDR1 MDHEN, CDR2 SYDVKM. V shed 6 bases and J shed 1 base, with 21 bases lying between them.

The chain links TRBV28 to TRBJ2-7, with 7 bases matching TRBD2. CDR3 size: 15 residues. V lost 4 bases and J lost 2; bases outside the gene matches: 8. CDR1 is MDHEN and CDR2 is SYDVKM in the germline V gene. CDR3 sequence reads: CASSSPGTNAYEQYF. The CDR3 DNA is TGTGCCAGCAGTTCCCCCGGGACTAATGCCTACGAGCAGTACTTC.

The chain joins TRBV9 to TRBJ2-5, with 9 positions matching TRBD1. V was pared by 3 bases and J by 2 bases, with 11 bases of the junction left unmatched. Germline-derived CDR1 and CDR2 are SGDLS and YYNGEE. This CDR3 has 17 amino acids. The CDR3 DNA sequence: TGTGCCAGCAGCGGGGTGGGGAGACAGGGGGGGCAAGAGACCCAGTACTTC. Its translation is CASSGVGRQGGQETQYF.

The J gene is TRBJ1-1, the V gene TRBV27; D gene uncertain. V was shortened by 6 bases and J by 6 bases, with 14 bases between the two germline ends. Germline CDR1 reads MNHEY; CDR2 reads SMNVEV (reference sequence). The CDR3 has 13 residues. The CDR3 sequence is CASRNLGFAEAFF. As DNA, the CDR3 is TGTGCCAGCAGAAATTTAGGATTCGCTGAAGCTTTCTTT.

The chain recombines TRBV12-2 with TRBJ1-4. TRBV12-2 is recorded as a pseudogene. There are 11 residues in the CDR3. CDR3 DNA sequence: TGTGCAAGTCGCACCGAAGCAAAACTGTTTTTT. It yields the protein CASRTEAKLFF.

The chain joins TRBV9 to TRBJ2-5; weak D call: TRBD1 (5 bases). The CDR3 is 15 amino acids. Germline V gene data show CDR1 as SGDLS and CDR2 as YYNGEE. V was trimmed by 0 bases and J by 4 bases, leaving 13 bases between them. CDR3 DNA: TGTGCCAGCAGCGTAGGCATGGGGCTGGCAGAGACCCAGTACTTC. Its protein product is CASSVGMGLAETQYF.

The J gene is TRBJ1-4, the V gene TRBV27, with a tentative D call TRBD1 (5 bases). Germline V gene lookup returns CDR1 MNHEY and CDR2 SMNVEV (reference sequence). This CDR3 has 17 residues. Between the trimmed V and J ends, which lost 6 bases and 6 bases, there was a span of 23 bases. The CDR3 region is CASRNQRGKRGDEKLFF. The DNA of the CDR3 is TGTGCCAGCAGAAACCAACGGGGCAAAAGGGGCGATGAAAAACTGTTTTTT.

The rearrangement links TRBV19 to TRBJ2-2; no clear D gene. The CDR3 has 14 amino acids. The germline V gene encodes CDR1 LNHDA and CDR2 SQIVND (reference sequence). Deletions cut 3 bases from V and 3 bases from J, with 8 bases between. The CDR3 nucleotides are TGTGCCAGTAGTATCGTCCCATACACCGGGGAGCTGTTTTTT. Protein product: CASSIVPYTGELFF.

CDR3 in amino acids: CASSAYLTGYEQYF. The CDR3, as DNA: TGTGCCAGCAGTGCGTACCTGACAGGGTACGAGCAGTACTTC. V gene TRBV27 combines with J gene TRBJ2-7; 7 nucleotides match TRBD1. The CDR3 is 14 amino acids. The germline V gene encodes CDR1 MNHEY and CDR2 SMNVEV (reference sequence). V was pared by 5 bases and J by 4 bases, with 8 bases of the junction left unmatched.

V and J are TRBV6-5 and TRBJ1-6; maybe TRBD1 (6 bases). CDR3 length equals 13 residues. Deletions cut 8 bases from V and 10 bases from J, with 15 bases between. Germline lookup yields CDR1 MNHEY and CDR2 SVGAGI. CDR3 coding DNA: TGTGCCAGCCGGAGGGGGGCGAGATCACCCCTCCACTTT. It yields the protein CASRRGARSPLHF.

The gene calls are TRBV7-2 and TRBJ2-3; 8 bases fit TRBD2. The CDR3 has 15 residues. Trimming cost V 2 bases and J 4 bases; bases outside gene matches: 5. The germline gives CDR1 SGHTA, CDR2 FQGNSA. The CDR3 sequence: CASSLYGGAADTQYF. The CDR3 nucleotides read TGTGCCAGCAGCTTATACGGGGGGGCAGCAGATACGCAGTATTTT. Complete variable domain (other parts from reference TRBV7-2 and TRBJ2-3): GAGVSQSPSNKVTEKGKDVELRCDPISGHTALYWYRQSLGQGLEFLIYFQGNSAPDKSGLPSDRFSAERTGGSVSTLTIQRTQQEDSAVYLCASSLYGGAADTQYFGPGTRLTVL.

The chain recombines TRBV10-3 with TRBJ2-7; no definite D call. V was pared by 4 bases and J by 0 bases, with 7 bases between. Germline CDR1 reads ENHRY; CDR2 reads SYGVKD. CDR3 length: 13 residues. CDR3 DNA: TGTGCCATCAGTGGCGTCCTCTCCTACGAGCAGTACTTC. Its translation is CAISGVLSYEQYF.

The chain combines TRBV7-9 with TRBJ1-2; a possible D gene is TRBD1 (6 bases). V was trimmed by 2 bases and J by 7 bases, leaving 11 bases between them. This CDR3 has 13 amino acids. The germline gives CDR1 SEHNR, CDR2 FQNEAQ (reference sequence). CDR3 in DNA: TGTGCCAGCAGCTTAATACAGGGAGGTGGCTACACCTTC. This encodes CASSLIQGGGYTF.

The gene calls are TRBV4-3 and TRBJ1-5; D unresolved. CDR3 length: 14 residues. Germline V gene data show CDR1 as LGHNA and CDR2 as YSLEER. Between the trimmed V and J ends, which lost 1 base and 6 bases, there was a span of 10 bases. DNA of the CDR3: TGCGCCAGCAGCCAAGGGAAGGGAGGTCAGCCCCAGCATTTT. Translation: CASSQGKGGQPQHF.

The chain links TRBV2 to TRBJ2-2, with TRBD1 identical over 9 bases. J lost 4 bases, V lost 6 bases, and 12 bases had no gene match. There are 17 residues in the CDR3. CDR1 SNHLY and CDR2 FYNNEI come from the germline V gene. Here the CDR3 DNA reads TGTGCCAGCAGCCCAGGGACAGGGATACGAAGCACCGGGGAGCTGTTTTTT. Protein sequence: CASSPGTGIRSTGELFF.

The V and J genes are TRBV9 and TRBJ2-3, with D perhaps being TRBD1 or TRBD2 (5 bases each). This CDR3 comprises 15 residues. CDR1 is SGDLS, CDR2 YYNGEE, per germline. Trimming took 6 bases from V and 2 from J, leaving 16 bases between them. The CDR3, as DNA: TGTGCCAGCACCAGAGGGACCCCAAACACAGATACGCAGTATTTT. It translates to CASTRGTPNTDTQYF.

The rearrangement links TRBV6-6 to TRBJ1-3; no definite D call. Trimming cost V 0 bases and J 0 bases, with 6 bases left between them. This CDR3 is 15 amino acids long. Germline CDR1 is MNHNY and CDR2 is SVGAGI (reference sequence). CDR3 coding DNA: TGTGCCAGCAGTTACTCTTCCAACTCTGGAAACACCATATATTTT. Amino acids: CASSYSSNSGNTIYF.

V usage is TRBV10-1 and J usage is TRBJ1-1; D is ambiguous. CDR3 size: 16 residues. The V end lost 0 bases, the J end lost 0 bases, and 11 bases lay between the germline ends. Germline CDR1 and CDR2: WNHNN and SYGVQD (reference sequence). CDR3 amino acids: CASSESTNILNTEAFF. The CDR3 nucleotides are TGCGCCAGCAGTGAGTCGACTAACATCCTGAACACTGAAGCTTTCTTT.

The chain uses TRBV6-1 and TRBJ2-7, with a tentative D call TRBD1 (5 bases). Germline-derived CDR1 and CDR2 are MNHNS and SASEGT. V lost 4 bases, J lost 3 bases, and 10 bases lay in between. This CDR3 region has 13 residues. The CDR3 is CASSATGSYEQYF. The CDR3 nucleotides read TGTGCCAGCAGTGCAACAGGAAGCTACGAGCAGTACTTC.

The V and J genes are TRBV10-1 and TRBJ2-2; possible D gene TRBD2, 5 bases. The CDR3 covers 15 residues. V lost 2 bases, J lost 4 bases, and 11 bases lay in between. Germline assignment: CDR1 WNHNN and CDR2 SYGVQD (reference sequence). The DNA for the CDR3 is TGCGCCAGCAGTGAGCCCGGGATCGGCACCGGGGAGCTGTTTTTT. It encodes CASSEPGIGTGELFF.

V is TRBV7-2 and J is TRBJ2-1; 7 bases map to TRBD2. The CDR3 runs 14 residues. Germline CDR1 is SGHTA and CDR2 is FQGNSA. The V segment lost 2 bases and the J segment 5 bases; nucleotides outside the gene matches: 3. CDR3 nucleotide sequence: TGTGCCAGCAGCTTAAGGACTAGGGACAATGAGCAGTTCTTC. Translating it yields CASSLRTRDNEQFF.

The V and J genes are TRBV5-8 and TRBJ2-5, with D perhaps matching TRBD1 (6 bases). Per germline, CDR1 SGHTS and CDR2 YDEGEE. Between the trimmed V and J ends, which lost 4 bases and 4 bases, there was a span of 17 bases. This CDR3 has 15 residues. The CDR3, as DNA: TGTGCCAGCAGCGCCCAACAGGGATTCGGAGAGACCCAGTACTTC. Protein product: CASSAQQGFGETQYF.

The chain has TRBV4-3 and TRBJ2-1, with D unresolved. CDR1 and CDR2 from the germline V gene are LGHNA and YSLEER. With 0 bases removed from V and 6 bases from J, the gap between germline ends came to 9 bases. This CDR3 contains 14 residues. CDR3 residues: CASSQDPSSNEQFF. CDR3 bases: TGCGCCAGCAGCCAAGATCCCAGCTCCAATGAGCAGTTCTTC.

CDR3 bases: TGTGCCAGCAGCGAAAAAAGCAATCAGCCCCAGCATTTT. It specifies CASSEKSNQPQHF. The chain employs TRBV7-2 and TRBJ1-5, with unresolved D. This CDR3 contains 13 residues. Germline V CDR1 and CDR2: SGHTA, FQGNSA. Trimming left V 5 bases short and J 1 base short, with 6 bases between.

The J gene is TRBJ1-2, the V gene TRBV11-2; D is uncertain. The germline gives CDR1 SGHAT, CDR2 FQNNGV. Trimming stripped 3 bases from V and 3 bases from J, with 8 bases between. CDR3 length equals 13 residues. For the CDR3, the DNA is TGTGCCAGCAGCTTTACTGGGGACTATGGCTACACCTTC. Its translation is CASSFTGDYGYTF.

This chain uses TRBV9 with TRBJ2-1; 10 bases agree with TRBD2. Germline lookup yields CDR1 SGDLS and CDR2 YYNGEE. The CDR3 is 16 amino acids. The V gene end was trimmed by 1 base and the J gene end by 0 bases; junction bases not matched to a gene: 1. The CDR3 DNA sequence: TGTGCCAGCAGCGTAACTAGCGGGGTCTCCTACAATGAGCAGTTCTTC. This sequence encodes CASSVTSGVSYNEQFF.

V gene TRBV7-7 combines with J gene TRBJ2-6, with TRBD1 as a possible D gene (5 bases). In germline, CDR1 is SSHAT, CDR2 FNYEAQ (reference sequence). This CDR3 is 18 amino acids long. V lost 5 bases, J lost 5 bases, and 22 bases lay in between. The CDR3 protein is CASSILTVPQSRANVLTF. The CDR3 region has the DNA TGTGCCAGCAGCATATTGACAGTGCCACAAAGTCGGGCCAACGTCCTGACTTTC. The entire variable domain, with the rest obtained from reference TRBV7-7 and TRBJ2-6, is as follows: GAGVSQSPRYKVTKRGQDVTLRCDPISSHATLYWYQQALGQGPEFLTYFNYEAQPDKSGLPSDRFSAERPEGSISTLTIQRTEQRDSAMYRCASSILTVPQSRANVLTFGAGSRLTVL.